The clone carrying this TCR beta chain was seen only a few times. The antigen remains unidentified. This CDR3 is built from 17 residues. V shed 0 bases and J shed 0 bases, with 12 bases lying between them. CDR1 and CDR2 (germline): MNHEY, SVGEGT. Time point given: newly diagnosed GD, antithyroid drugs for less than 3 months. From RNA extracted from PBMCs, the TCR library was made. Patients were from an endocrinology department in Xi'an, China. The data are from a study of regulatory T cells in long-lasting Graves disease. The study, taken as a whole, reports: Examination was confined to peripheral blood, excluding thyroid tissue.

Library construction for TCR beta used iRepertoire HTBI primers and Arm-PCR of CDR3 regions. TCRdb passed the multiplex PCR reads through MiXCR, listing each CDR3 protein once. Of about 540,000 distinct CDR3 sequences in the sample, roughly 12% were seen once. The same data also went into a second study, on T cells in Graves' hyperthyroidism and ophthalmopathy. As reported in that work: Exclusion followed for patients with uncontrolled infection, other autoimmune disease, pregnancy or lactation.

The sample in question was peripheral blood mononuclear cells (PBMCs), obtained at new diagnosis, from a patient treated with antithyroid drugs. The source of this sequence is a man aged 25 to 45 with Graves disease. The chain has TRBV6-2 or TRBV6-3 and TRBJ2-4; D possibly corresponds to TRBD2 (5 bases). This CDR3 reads CASSYSGGHLAKNIQYF. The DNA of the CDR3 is TGTGCCAGCAGTTACTCCGGCGGGCATCTAGCCAAAAACATTCAGTACTTC.